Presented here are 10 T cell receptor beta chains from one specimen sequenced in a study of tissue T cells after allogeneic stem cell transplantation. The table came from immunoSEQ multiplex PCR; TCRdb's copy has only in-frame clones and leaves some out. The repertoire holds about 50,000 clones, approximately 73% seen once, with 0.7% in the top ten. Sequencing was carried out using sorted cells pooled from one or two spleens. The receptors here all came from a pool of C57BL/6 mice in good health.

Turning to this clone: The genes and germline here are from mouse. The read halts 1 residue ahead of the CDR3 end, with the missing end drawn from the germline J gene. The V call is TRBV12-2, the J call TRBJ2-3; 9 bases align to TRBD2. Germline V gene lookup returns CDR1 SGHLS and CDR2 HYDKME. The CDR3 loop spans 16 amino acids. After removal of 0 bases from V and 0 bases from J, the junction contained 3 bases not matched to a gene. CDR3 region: CASSLGGGASAETLYF. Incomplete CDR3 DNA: TGTGCCAGCTCTCTCGGTGGGGGGGCCAGTGCAGAAACGCTGTAT. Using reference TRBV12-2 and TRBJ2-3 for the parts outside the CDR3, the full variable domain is NSGVVQSPRYIIKGKGERSILKCIPISGHLSVAWYQQTQGQELKFFIQHYDKMERDKGNLPSRFSVQQFDDYHSEMNMSALELEDSAVYFCASSLGGGASAETLYFGSGTRLTVL.

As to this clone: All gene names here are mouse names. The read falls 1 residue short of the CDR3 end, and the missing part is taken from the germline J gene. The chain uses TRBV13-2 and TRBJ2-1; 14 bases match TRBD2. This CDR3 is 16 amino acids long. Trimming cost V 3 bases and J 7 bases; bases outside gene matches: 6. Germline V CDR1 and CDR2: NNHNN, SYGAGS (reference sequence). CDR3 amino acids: CASGGGLGGRWAEQFF. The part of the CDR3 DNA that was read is TGTGCCAGCGGTGGGGGACTGGGGGGGCGCTGGGCTGAGCAGTTC.

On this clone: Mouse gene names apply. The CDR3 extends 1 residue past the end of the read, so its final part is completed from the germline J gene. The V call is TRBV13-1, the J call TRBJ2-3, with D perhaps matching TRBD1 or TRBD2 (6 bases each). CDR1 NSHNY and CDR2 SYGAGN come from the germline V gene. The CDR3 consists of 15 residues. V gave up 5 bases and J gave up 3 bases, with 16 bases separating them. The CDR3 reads CASRIIGGGAETLYF. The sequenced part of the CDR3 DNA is TGTGCCAGCAGGATCATCGGGGGCGGGGCAGAAACGCTGTAT.

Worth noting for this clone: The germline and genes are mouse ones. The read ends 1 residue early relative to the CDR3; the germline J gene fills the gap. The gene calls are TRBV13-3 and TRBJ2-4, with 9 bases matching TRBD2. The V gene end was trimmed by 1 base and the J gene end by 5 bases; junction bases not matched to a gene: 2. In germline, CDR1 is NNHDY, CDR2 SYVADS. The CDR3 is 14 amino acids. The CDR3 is CASSDNWGVNTLYF. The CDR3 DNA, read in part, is TGTGCCAGCAGTGATAACTGGGGGGTAAACACCTTGTAC.

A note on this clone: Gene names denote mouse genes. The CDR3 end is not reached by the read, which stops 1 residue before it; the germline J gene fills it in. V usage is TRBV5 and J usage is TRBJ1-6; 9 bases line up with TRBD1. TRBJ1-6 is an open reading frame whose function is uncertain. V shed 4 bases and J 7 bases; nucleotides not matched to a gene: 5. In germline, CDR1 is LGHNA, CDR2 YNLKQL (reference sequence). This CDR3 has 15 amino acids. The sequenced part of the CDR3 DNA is TGTGCCAGCAGCCGCGGACAGGGGAGGAATTCGCCCCTCTAC. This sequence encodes CASSRGQGRNSPLY. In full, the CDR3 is CASSRGQGRNSPLYF.

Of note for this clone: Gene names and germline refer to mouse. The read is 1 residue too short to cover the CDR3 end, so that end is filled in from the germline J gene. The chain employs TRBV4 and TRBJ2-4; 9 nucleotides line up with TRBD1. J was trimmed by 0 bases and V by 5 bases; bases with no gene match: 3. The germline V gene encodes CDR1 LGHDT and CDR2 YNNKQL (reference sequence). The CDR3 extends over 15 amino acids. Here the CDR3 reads CASSRQGGSQNTLYF. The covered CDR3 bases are TGTGCCAGCAGCAGACAGGGGGGTAGTCAAAACACCTTGTAC.

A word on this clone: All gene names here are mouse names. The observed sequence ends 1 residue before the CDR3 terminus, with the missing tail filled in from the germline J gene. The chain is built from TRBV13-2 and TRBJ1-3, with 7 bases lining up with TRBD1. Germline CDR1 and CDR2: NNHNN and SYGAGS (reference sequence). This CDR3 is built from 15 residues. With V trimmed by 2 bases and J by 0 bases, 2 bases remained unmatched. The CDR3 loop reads CASGETGNSGNTLYF. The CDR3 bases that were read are TGTGCCAGCGGTGAGACAGGGAATTCTGGAAATACGCTCTAT.

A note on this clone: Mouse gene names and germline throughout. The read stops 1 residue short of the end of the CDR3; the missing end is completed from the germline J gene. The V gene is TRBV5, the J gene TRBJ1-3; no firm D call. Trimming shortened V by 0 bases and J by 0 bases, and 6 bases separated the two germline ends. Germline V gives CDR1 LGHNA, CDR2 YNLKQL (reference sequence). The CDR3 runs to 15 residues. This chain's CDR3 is CASSQDRHSGNTLYF. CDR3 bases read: TGTGCCAGCAGCCAAGATCGGCATTCTGGAAATACGCTCTAT.

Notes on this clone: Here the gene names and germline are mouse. The covered CDR3 bases are TGTGCCAGCAGTACCTCCGGGACCAATAACTATGCTGAGCAGTTC. This sequence encodes CASSTSGTNNYAEQF. In full, the CDR3 reads CASSTSGTNNYAEQFF. The chain recombines TRBV19 with TRBJ2-1; D tentatively fits TRBD1 or TRBD2 (5 bases each). From the germline J gene comes the end of the CDR3, since the read stops 1 residue before it. Germline CDR1 and CDR2: FNHDT and SITEND (reference sequence). Trimming took 3 bases from V and 0 from J, leaving 13 bases between them. The CDR3 runs to 16 residues.

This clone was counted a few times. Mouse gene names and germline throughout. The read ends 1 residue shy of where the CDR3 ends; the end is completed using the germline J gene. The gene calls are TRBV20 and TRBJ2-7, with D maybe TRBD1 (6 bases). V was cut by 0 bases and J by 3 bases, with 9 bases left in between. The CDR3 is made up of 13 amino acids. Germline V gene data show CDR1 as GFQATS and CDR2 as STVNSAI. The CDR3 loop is CGARDRGFYEQYF. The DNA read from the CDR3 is TGTGGTGCTAGGGACAGGGGATTCTATGAACAGTAC.